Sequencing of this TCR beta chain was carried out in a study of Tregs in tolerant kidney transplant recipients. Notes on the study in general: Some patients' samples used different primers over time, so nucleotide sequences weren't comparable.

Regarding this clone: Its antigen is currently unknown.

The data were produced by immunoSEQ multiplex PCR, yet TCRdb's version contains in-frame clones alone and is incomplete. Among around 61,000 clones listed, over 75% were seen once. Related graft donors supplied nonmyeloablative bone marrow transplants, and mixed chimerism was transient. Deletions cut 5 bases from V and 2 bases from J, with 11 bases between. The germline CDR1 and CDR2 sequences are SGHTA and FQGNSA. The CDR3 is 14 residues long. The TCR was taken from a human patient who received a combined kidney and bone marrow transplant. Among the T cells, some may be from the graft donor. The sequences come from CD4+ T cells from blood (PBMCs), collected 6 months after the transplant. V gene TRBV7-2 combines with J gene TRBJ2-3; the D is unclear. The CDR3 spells CASSRLSSTDTQYF. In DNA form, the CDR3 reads TGTGCCAGCAGCCGACTCTCTTCCACAGATACGCAGTATTTT.